This T cell receptor beta chain was captured by sequencing in a study of identical twins. Notes on the study in general: Memory repertoires lacked the insertion deficit that abundant cord blood beta clonotypes showed.

The V gene end was trimmed by 6 bases and the J gene end by 13 bases; junction bases not matched to a gene: 11. Germline CDR1 reads MNHNS; CDR2 reads SASEGT. This CDR3 contains 15 residues. Comment on this clonotype: Its antigen is currently unknown.

A universal primer site arose from template switching, and cDNA bore unique molecular identifiers. TCRdb fed the 5' RACE reads into MiXCR, producing one record per CDR3 protein. The table records about 470,000 distinct CDR3 sequences, 20% to 25% of them present only once. The data were also submitted as part of a second study, on T cells expressing NK-cell markers. That publication notes: The sorts in several experiments were restricted to alpha-beta TCR T cells by an anti-gamma-delta TCR antibody. Researchers report these clonotypes also headed the CD3+CD56-NKG2C+ fraction in several donors.

This TCR was sampled from a woman between 18 and 30 years old in good health. The chain recombines TRBV6-1 with TRBJ2-1; TRBD2 aligns across 14 bases. Sequenced input: CD4+ T cells sorted from blood. The CDR3 sequence: CASRSGLAGGLSQFF. As DNA, the CDR3 is TGTGCCAGCAGGTCAGGACTAGCGGGGGGCCTTTCTCAGTTCTTC.